Listed here are 14 T cell receptor beta chains from one sample, sequenced in a study of Graves' ophthalmopathy and Graves' hyperthyroidism. Amplifying from RNA transcripts, the study obtained TCR beta CDR3 regions. HTBI-primed first-round RT-PCR preceded second-round multiplex PCR. TCRdb passed the multiplex PCR reads through MiXCR, listing each CDR3 protein once. The sample contains about 600,000 distinct CDR3 sequences, less than 45% of which appear only once. The sample taken for sequencing was peripheral blood or thyroid tissue (not recorded which). These receptor sequences come from an adult man with Graves' hyperthyroidism.

J is TRBJ2-5 and V is TRBV20-1; 7 bases agree with TRBD1. This CDR3 is built from 13 residues. The V gene's germline CDR1 is DFQATT and CDR2 SNEGSKA (reference sequence). Losses at the gene ends were 3 bases for V and 5 bases for J; bases not matched to a gene: 6. CDR3 amino acids: CSASEGGFETQYF. The DNA of the CDR3 is TGCAGTGCTAGTGAAGGGGGCTTTGAGACCCAGTACTTC.

There are many counts of this clonotype. V gene TRBV20-1 combines with J gene TRBJ1-1; no clear D. V was shortened by 3 bases and J by 0 bases, with 5 bases between the two germline ends. Germline loops: CDR1 DFQATT, CDR2 SNEGSKA (reference sequence). The CDR3 totals 12 residues. CDR3 sequence: CSARTLNTEAFF. Here the CDR3 DNA reads TGCAGTGCTAGGACGTTGAACACTGAAGCTTTCTTT.

This clonotype came up a few times. CDR3 nucleotide sequence: TGTGCCAGCAGCTTGCAGGAGGGTGCGCAGTTCTTC. Amino acids: CASSLQEGAQFF. The chain employs TRBV7-9 and TRBJ2-5; possible D gene TRBD2, 6 bases. The J call may be wrong; the DNA end is better matched by TRBJ2-1. The length of the CDR3 is 12 residues. Germline V gene sequence: CDR1 SEHNR, CDR2 FQNEAQ (reference sequence).

This clonotype was seen only once. This sequence joins TRBV24-1 and TRBJ2-5; 9 bases are a match to TRBD2. CDR3 length equals 16 residues. Germline assignment: CDR1 KGHDR and CDR2 SFDVKD. The trim removed 4 bases at V and 5 bases at J, leaving 10 bases unmatched. The CDR3, as DNA: TGTGCCACCAGTGACCCTAGCGGGAAAGGTCAGGAGACCCAGTACTTC. Residues: CATSDPSGKGQETQYF.

This clonotype came up many times. The chain employs TRBV2 and TRBJ1-3, with D possibly TRBD1 on 5 matching bases. V was pared by 1 base and J by 8 bases, with 12 bases between. CDR1 SNHLY and CDR2 FYNNEI come from the germline V gene. This CDR3 comprises 14 residues. The CDR3 nucleotides read TGTGCCAGCAGTGAAGGGGGGACTGGCGACACCATATATTTT. Protein sequence: CASSEGGTGDTIYF.

The CDR3 region is CASSGGTGQGNYATNEKLFF. The CDR3 coding sequence is TGTGCCAGCAGTGGTGGGACGGGACAGGGGAACTATGCAACTAATGAAAAACTGTTTTTT. The chain couples TRBV2 to TRBJ1-4; TRBD1 agrees at 10 bases. J gave up 0 bases and V 4 bases, and 14 bases lay outside the gene matches. This CDR3 region has 20 residues. Germline assignment: CDR1 SNHLY and CDR2 FYNNEI. The whole variable domain, remainder taken from reference TRBV2 and TRBJ1-4, is EPEVTQTPSHQVTQMGQEVILRCVPISNHLYFYWYRQILGQKVEFLVSFYNNEISEKSEIFDDQFSVERPDGSNFTLKIRSTKLEDSAMYFCASSGGTGQGNYATNEKLFFGSGTQLSVL.

V and J are TRBV15 and TRBJ1-4; the match to TRBD1 covers 9 bases. The CDR3 contains 13 residues. Germline V gene data show CDR1 as LNHNV and CDR2 as YYDKDF (reference sequence). V gave up 7 bases and J gave up 7 bases; unmatched junction bases: 4. In nucleotides, the CDR3 is TGTGCCACCAAGAAGACAGGGGGTGAAAAACTGTTTTTT. Protein: CATKKTGGEKLFF. Full variable domain (rest looked up from reference TRBV15 and TRBJ1-4): DAMVIQNPRYQVTQFGKPVTLSCSQTLNHNVMYWYQQKSSQAPKLLFHYYDKDFNNEADTPDNFQSRRPNTSFCFLDIRSPGLGDTAMYLCATKKTGGEKLFFGSGTQLSVL.

This chain joins TRBV10-2 and TRBJ2-7, with D perhaps TRBD2 (6 bases). Between the trimmed V and J ends, which lost 10 bases and 6 bases, there was a span of 19 bases. The CDR3 spans 13 residues. Germline V gene data show CDR1 as WSHSY and CDR2 as SAAADI. CDR3 nucleotide sequence: TGCGCCACCGGCGGCTCGGGGGTGGGCGAGCAGTACTTC. Translated: CATGGSGVGEQYF.

This chain connects TRBV6-5 to TRBJ2-7; 7 bases agree with TRBD1. J lost 2 bases, V lost 2 bases, and 6 bases had no gene match. This CDR3 is built from 15 residues. The germline V gene encodes CDR1 MNHEY and CDR2 SVGAGI. The CDR3 DNA follows: TGTGCCAGCAGTTACAACCCCGGGACAGCCTACGAGCAGTACTTC. This encodes CASSYNPGTAYEQYF.

The table lists this clonotype with a few counts. The chain joins TRBV11-2 to TRBJ2-2, with D tentatively TRBD1 (6 bases). V lost 3 bases, J lost 6 bases, and 20 bases lay in between. CDR3 length: 17 amino acids. Germline assignment: CDR1 SGHAT and CDR2 FQNNGV. The CDR3 DNA reads TGTGCCAGCAGCTTCCCCCCCCGGACAGAGGGTGCCGGGGAGCTGTTTTTT. Encoded protein: CASSFPPRTEGAGELFF.

The chain is built from TRBV7-2 and TRBJ2-3; 9 positions match TRBD2. Trimming at V came to 3 bases and at J to 5 bases, leaving 6 bases not matched to a gene. Germline lookup yields CDR1 SGHTA and CDR2 FQGNSA. CDR3 length: 15 residues. CDR3 nucleotides: TGTGCCAGCAGCTTTGACCTAGCGGGGAGAGATACGCAGTATTTT. It translates to CASSFDLAGRDTQYF. The full variable domain, rest sourced from reference TRBV7-2 and TRBJ2-3, is GAGVSQSPSNKVTEKGKDVELRCDPISGHTALYWYRQSLGQGLEFLIYFQGNSAPDKSGLPSDRFSAERTGGSVSTLTIQRTQQEDSAVYLCASSFDLAGRDTQYFGPGTRLTVL.

As concerns this clonotype: At one end, the junction sequence differs from germline, possibly due to a read error. J is TRBJ2-5 and V is TRBV12-3 or TRBV12-4; D unresolved. There are 8 residues in the CDR3. Here the CDR3 DNA reads TGTGCCAGCAGTTTCCCCCAGTTC. Protein product: CASSFPQF.

This clonotype has just a few counts. The rearrangement links TRBV4-1 to TRBJ2-7; 7 bases line up with TRBD1. After removal of 3 bases from V and 6 bases from J, the junction contained 11 bases not matched to a gene. The germline CDR1 and CDR2 sequences are MGHRA and YSYEKL. This CDR3 is built from 15 residues. The CDR3 nucleotides read TGCGCCAGCAGCCAGATTTCAGCAGGGGGTCGCGAGCAGTACTTC. It encodes CASSQISAGGREQYF.

On this clonotype: Compared with germline, one end of the junction differs, possibly owing to a read error. The chain combines TRBV5-1 with TRBJ1-3; 7 bases agree with TRBD1. Germline lookup yields CDR1 SGHRS and CDR2 YFSETQ. The CDR3 length is 18 residues. CDR3 bases: TGCGCCAGCAGCTTGGGGCTTTCGACGACAGGGTCTGGAAGCACCATATATTTT. This gives the protein CASSLGLSTTGSGSTIYF.